This TCR beta chain was identified in a study of T cell clones after liver transplantation. CDR3 length: 14 residues. With 4 bases clipped from V and 4 bases from J, the junction kept 1 base outside the gene matches. Germline V gene lookup returns CDR1 PRHDT and CDR2 FYEKMQ (reference sequence). Sequencing was performed with immunoSEQ multiplex PCR; in TCRdb, only in-frame clones are kept and a portion is missing. The table shows some 75,000 clones, with 80% occurring only once. CD3+CD4+ and CD3+CD8+ cells were FACS-sorted from thawed unstimulated PBMCs. Material: CD4+ T cells from blood, obtained before liver transplant. The TCR sequence derives from a human donor who received a liver transplant. This chain joins TRBV13 and TRBJ2-1; TRBD1 aligns across 10 bases. CDR3 in amino acids: CASSWDRGYNEQFF. The DNA for the CDR3 is TGTGCCAGCAGCTGGGACAGGGGATACAATGAGCAGTTCTTC.